Below, 10 T cell receptor beta chains from the same sample are listed, as sequenced in a study of blood T cell repertoires in COVID-19. Sequenced by immunoSEQ multiplex PCR; TCRdb stores in-frame clones only, minus some. The repertoire holds about 160,000 clones, with around 82% as singletons. Sequences were obtained from peripheral blood. Every receptor here comes from a man aged 55 to 70 who had recovered from COVID-19.

The rearrangement joins TRBV2 to TRBJ2-5; TRBD1 matches 7 bases. The CDR3 loop spans 14 amino acids. CDR1 and CDR2 from the germline V gene are SNHLY and FYNNEI. The V gene end was trimmed by 3 bases and the J gene end by 7 bases; junction bases not matched to a gene: 8. The CDR3 coding sequence is TGTGCCAGCAGTGAGACAGGGAGCGGAGGGACCCAGTACTTC. Translated: CASSETGSGGTQYF.

This clone was counted between two and nine times. V usage is TRBV5-1 and J usage is TRBJ1-5; no clear D gene. Germline V gives CDR1 SGHRS, CDR2 YFSETQ. Trimming removed 2 bases from V and 6 bases from J, with 9 bases in between. This CDR3 spans 13 amino acids. CDR3 in amino acids: CASSFGEGQPQHF. The CDR3 DNA reads as TGCGCCAGCAGCTTCGGGGAGGGTCAGCCCCAGCATTTT.

The V call is TRBV2, the J call TRBJ2-3; the match to TRBD2 covers 10 bases. CDR3 length: 15 residues. The germline V gene encodes CDR1 SNHLY and CDR2 FYNNEI. J gave up 3 bases and V 4 bases, and 4 bases lay outside the gene matches. In DNA form, the CDR3 reads TGTGCCAGCAGTGTCCTAGCGGGGGATACAGATACGCAGTATTTT. Protein sequence: CASSVLAGDTDTQYF.

The rearrangement links TRBV15 to TRBJ2-5; D is ambiguous. From germline, CDR1 is LNHNV and CDR2 YYDKDF (reference sequence). This CDR3 region has 16 residues. V was clipped by 0 bases and J by 1 base, with 12 bases between them. DNA for the CDR3: TGTGCCACCAGCAGAGATCATGGTCGGAGCCAAGAGACCCAGTACTTC. Protein product: CATSRDHGRSQETQYF.

The rearrangement uses TRBV7-2 and TRBJ2-3; the match to TRBD2 covers 9 bases. The CDR3 is 15 amino acids. V gave up 3 bases and J gave up 0 bases; unmatched junction bases: 1. Germline V gene data show CDR1 as SGHTA and CDR2 as FQGNSA. CDR3 loop: CASSFAGGSTDTQYF. Written as DNA, the CDR3 is TGTGCCAGCAGCTTCGCGGGGGGGAGCACAGATACGCAGTATTTT.

A few counts support this clone. V gene TRBV4-1 combines with J gene TRBJ2-1; 8 bases map to TRBD2. Losses at the gene ends were 0 bases for V and 0 bases for J; bases not matched to a gene: 16. Germline assignment: CDR1 MGHRA and CDR2 YSYEKL. CDR3 size: 21 residues. DNA for the CDR3: TGCGCCAGCAGCCAAGATGGGGGCGGGGGGCCTCTCTACTCCTCCTACAATGAGCAGTTCTTC. Translated, it gives CASSQDGGGGPLYSSYNEQFF.

The rearrangement uses TRBV5-1 and TRBJ1-1; maybe TRBD1 (6 bases). Germline V gene data show CDR1 as SGHRS and CDR2 as YFSETQ. The CDR3 is 16 amino acids. Trimming shortened V by 4 bases and J by 6 bases, and 22 bases separated the two germline ends. CDR3 nucleotides: TGCGCCAGCAGCCACGAAGGGGGGGATGCGGGAGCTGAAGCTTTCTTT. Translation: CASSHEGGDAGAEAFF.

The V call is TRBV18, the J call TRBJ1-1; D possibly corresponds to TRBD1 (6 bases). The CDR3 totals 13 residues. Trimming took off 6 bases at V and 5 bases at J, with 13 bases between the two ends. Germline values: CDR1 KGHSH, CDR2 LQKENI. CDR3 nucleotide sequence: TGTGCCAGCTCGGGGGGGGGCCAGACTGAAGCTTTCTTT. It codes for CASSGGGQTEAFF.

This clone was detected only a few times. V gene TRBV5-1 combines with J gene TRBJ2-1, with D hard to call. Looked up from germline, CDR1 is SGHRS and CDR2 is YFSETQ. Trimming shortened V by 0 bases and J by 7 bases, and 14 bases separated the two germline ends. The CDR3 runs to 15 residues. CDR3 amino acids: CASSLVQEDWNEQFF. CDR3 coding DNA: TGCGCCAGCAGCTTGGTACAAGAGGATTGGAATGAGCAGTTCTTC.

This clone has just a few counts. The chain uses TRBV7-9 and TRBJ1-4; the D is unclear. The CDR3 is 13 residues long. Germline V lookup: CDR1 SEHNR, CDR2 FQNEAQ (reference sequence). V was pared by 5 bases and J by 7 bases, with 11 bases between. CDR3 sequence reads: CASSAGAVEKLFF. The CDR3 DNA follows: TGTGCCAGCAGCGCGGGCGCGGTTGAAAAACTGTTTTTT.